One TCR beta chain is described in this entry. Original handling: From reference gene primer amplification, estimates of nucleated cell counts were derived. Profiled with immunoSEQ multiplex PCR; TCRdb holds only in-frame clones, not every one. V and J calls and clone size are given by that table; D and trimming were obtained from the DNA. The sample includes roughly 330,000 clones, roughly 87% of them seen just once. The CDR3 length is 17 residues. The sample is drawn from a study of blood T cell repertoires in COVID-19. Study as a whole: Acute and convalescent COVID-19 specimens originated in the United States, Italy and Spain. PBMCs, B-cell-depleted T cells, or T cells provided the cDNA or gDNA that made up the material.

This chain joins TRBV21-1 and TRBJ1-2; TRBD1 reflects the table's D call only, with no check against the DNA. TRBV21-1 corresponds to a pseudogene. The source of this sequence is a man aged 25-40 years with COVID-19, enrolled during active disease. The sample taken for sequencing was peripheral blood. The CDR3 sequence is CASSKKKWGQNSYGYTF. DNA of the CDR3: TGTGCCAGCAGCAAAAAAAAGTGGGGACAGAACTCCTATGGCTACACCTTC.